What follows are 32 T cell receptor beta chains derived from one specimen sequenced in a study of T cells after posttransplantation cyclophosphamide. Using immunoSEQ multiplex PCR, the repertoire was profiled, and TCRdb retains in-frame clones only, with some absent. The sample yields 40,000 to 55,000 clones, without any singletons. The sequenced sample was PBMCs. The source is a man aged 40-50 years in good health, CMV-negative, and a related stem cell transplant donor.

This clone occurred many times. V usage is TRBV27 and J usage is TRBJ1-1, with a weak D call TRBD1 (5 bases). Germline-derived CDR1 and CDR2 are MNHEY and SMNVEV (reference sequence). Trimming cost V 6 bases and J 0 bases, with 8 bases left between them. The CDR3 has 13 amino acids. The DNA for the CDR3 is TGTGCCAGCAGCTTGACAGTGAACACTGAAGCTTTCTTT. Translation: CASSLTVNTEAFF.

This clone was found many times. The rearrangement joins TRBV10-2 to TRBJ1-2, with D maybe TRBD1 (6 bases). The CDR3 length is 14 residues. Germline V lookup: CDR1 WSHSY, CDR2 SAAADI. The germline V and J ends were trimmed by 4 bases and 4 bases, with 13 bases remaining between them. The CDR3 DNA reads as TGCGCCAGCAGTGGGGCAGGACAGACCTATGGCTACACCTTC. Its protein is CASSGAGQTYGYTF.

This clone was seen repeatedly, ten times or more. Just one base apart from a much larger clone, this may be a read error. This chain links TRBV19 with TRBJ2-7; D not certain. The germline V gene encodes CDR1 LNHDA and CDR2 SQIVND (reference sequence). The CDR3 has 15 residues. With 4 bases removed from V and 0 bases from J, the gap between germline ends came to 13 bases. The CDR3 DNA is TGTGCCAGTAGTAGTGGTAGAGCGAGCTCCTACGAGCAGTACTTC. Its translation: CASSSGRASSYEQYF.

This clone was detected ten times or more. The chain has TRBV6-1 and TRBJ1-3, with a possible D match to TRBD1 (6 bases). CDR3 size: 14 residues. V lost 5 bases, J lost 1 base, and 9 bases lay in between. Germline CDR1 and CDR2: MNHNS and SASEGT. The CDR3 coding sequence is TGTGCCAGCAGTACAGGGTCATCTGGAAACACCATATATTTT. Translation gives CASSTGSSGNTIYF.

At least ten counts were recorded for this clone. The chain has TRBV18 and TRBJ1-2; D possibly corresponds to TRBD1 (5 bases). The CDR3 is 13 amino acids. Germline CDR1 and CDR2: KGHSH and LQKENI. Trimming pared 3 bases from V and 4 bases from J, leaving 9 bases between. The CDR3 reads CASSPQGTYGYTF. As DNA, the CDR3 is TGTGCCAGCTCACCCCAGGGAACCTATGGCTACACCTTC.

The table lists this clone with many counts. The chain recombines TRBV6-1 with TRBJ2-7, with TRBD2 matching 7 bases. The CDR3 loop spans 13 amino acids. Trimming at V came to 1 base and at J to 5 bases, leaving 2 bases not matched to a gene. Germline-derived CDR1 and CDR2 are MNHNS and SASEGT. Here the CDR3 reads CASSEERDDEQYF. CDR3 DNA: TGTGCCAGCAGTGAAGAGCGGGACGACGAGCAGTACTTC.

There are many counts of this clone. Sequence at one end of the junction differs from germline and may be a read error. The chain carries TRBV7-7 and TRBJ2-5; 13 positions agree with TRBD2. The germline V gene encodes CDR1 SSHAT and CDR2 FNYEAQ (reference sequence). The CDR3 runs to 17 residues. The CDR3 DNA follows: TGTGCTAGCAGCTCCTCGCCTCGGACTAGCGGGAGTGAGACCCAGTACTTC. Amino acid sequence: CASSSSPRTSGSETQYF.

This clone was seen repeatedly, ten times or more. This chain connects TRBV9 to TRBJ2-7, with 8 bases identical to TRBD2. With V trimmed by 0 bases and J by 4 bases, 15 bases remained unmatched. The CDR3 covers 18 residues. Germline V gene sequence: CDR1 SGDLS, CDR2 YYNGEE. The CDR3 DNA sequence: TGTGCCAGCAGCGTAGGCCCCCTAAGCGGGAGATCAAGGTACGAGCAGTACTTC. Residues: CASSVGPLSGRSRYEQYF. Full variable domain (missing parts from reference TRBV9 and TRBJ2-7): DSGVTQTPKHLITATGQRVTLRCSPRSGDLSVYWYQQSLDQGLQFLIQYYNGEERAKGNILERFSAQQFPDLHSELNLSSLELGDSALYFCASSVGPLSGRSRYEQYFGPGTRLTVT.

This clone has ten or more counts. The chain employs TRBV5-1 and TRBJ1-2; 7 bases are shared with TRBD1. This CDR3 spans 15 amino acids. Looked up from germline, CDR1 is SGHRS and CDR2 is YFSETQ. V lost 0 bases and J lost 4; bases outside the gene matches: 6. The CDR3 DNA reads as TGCGCCAGCAGCTTGGGACAGGGTTCATCCTATGGCTACACCTTC. Its translation is CASSLGQGSSYGYTF.

This clone was observed at least ten times. CDR3 sequence: CAISGGRGTDTQYF. The CDR3 DNA follows: TGTGCCATCTCCGGCGGGAGAGGAACAGATACGCAGTATTTT. The genes are TRBV10-3 and TRBJ2-3; 7 bases align to TRBD2. CDR3 size: 14 residues. V dropped 8 bases and J dropped 3; count of bases not matched to a gene: 8. Per germline, CDR1 ENHRY and CDR2 SYGVKD.

In its sample, this clone was seen many times. V and J are TRBV2 and TRBJ2-7, with a tentative D call TRBD1 (6 bases). Germline loops: CDR1 SNHLY, CDR2 FYNNEI. The CDR3 has 13 residues. V was cut by 8 bases and J by 3 bases, with 14 bases left in between. This CDR3 reads CASSRGHDYEQYF. CDR3 bases: TGTGCCAGCTCCAGGGGACATGACTACGAGCAGTACTTC.

This clone was seen many times. The chain uses TRBV27 and TRBJ1-5; unclear D gene. The CDR3 length is 17 residues. Germline V lookup: CDR1 MNHEY, CDR2 SMNVEV (reference sequence). The V gene lost 5 bases and the J gene lost 0 bases, with 17 bases spanning the gap. CDR3 in amino acids: CASSPYGSGGSNQPQHF. The CDR3 DNA reads TGTGCCAGCAGTCCCTACGGGTCGGGAGGTAGCAATCAGCCCCAGCATTTT.

This clone was seen at least ten times. The chain employs TRBV2 and TRBJ2-1; tentative D call: TRBD1 (5 bases). Germline V gene sequence: CDR1 SNHLY, CDR2 FYNNEI. This CDR3 is 15 amino acids long. Trimming pared 1 base from V and 1 base from J, leaving 8 bases between. The DNA for the CDR3 is TGTGCCAGCAGTGAAGGTCGACAGTCCTACAATGAGCAGTTCTTC. This encodes CASSEGRQSYNEQFF.

This clone was recorded at least ten times. This chain links TRBV7-9 with TRBJ2-7; a possible D gene is TRBD1 (5 bases). The ends were cut back, 5 bases at V and 5 bases at J, with 19 bases in the middle. Germline lookup yields CDR1 SEHNR and CDR2 FQNEAQ (reference sequence). The CDR3 length is 15 residues. The CDR3 loop reads CASSARQFPGDEQYF. The CDR3, as DNA: TGTGCCAGCAGCGCCCGACAGTTCCCTGGGGACGAGCAGTACTTC.

This clone came up many times. This chain joins TRBV7-9 and TRBJ2-1; 9 nucleotides match TRBD2. V shed 4 bases, J shed 2 bases, and the junction held 3 bases outside the gene matches. The CDR3 is 15 residues long. From germline, CDR1 is SEHNR and CDR2 FQNEAQ (reference sequence). The DNA of the CDR3 is TGTGCCAGCAGCTCGTTAGCGGGAGCCTACAATGAGCAGTTCTTC. It codes for CASSSLAGAYNEQFF.

The chain has TRBV6-1 and TRBJ2-7, with TRBD2 matching 8 bases. The J segment lost 2 bases and the V segment lost 6 bases, leaving 6 bases of the junction unmatched. CDR3 length: 14 amino acids. Germline loops: CDR1 MNHNS, CDR2 SASEGT. CDR3 residues: CASRVTSETYEQYF. The CDR3 coding sequence is TGTGCCAGCAGGGTGACTAGCGAGACCTACGAGCAGTACTTC.

This clone was recorded at least ten times. The chain carries TRBV19 and TRBJ2-5; 10 bases align to TRBD2. Germline V gene sequence: CDR1 LNHDA, CDR2 SQIVND (reference sequence). The CDR3 covers 18 residues. V shed 8 bases and J 4 bases; nucleotides not matched to a gene: 19. CDR3 DNA sequence: TGTGCCAGTTCCCATCGGAGCGGAGCGGGAGGGATCGGAGAGACCCAGTACTTC. Its translation is CASSHRSGAGGIGETQYF.

In its sample, this clone was seen many times. V and J are TRBV28 and TRBJ2-7; D is ambiguous. The CDR3 loop spans 12 amino acids. V lost 7 bases to trimming and J lost 3 bases, with 10 bases between them. Germline CDR1 reads MDHEN; CDR2 reads SYDVKM. This CDR3 reads CASKEWNYEQYF. In DNA form, the CDR3 reads TGTGCCAGCAAGGAGTGGAACTACGAGCAGTACTTC.

The sample holds many counts of this clone. The J gene is TRBJ1-2, the V gene TRBV7-9; 8 bases are a match to TRBD1. V gave up 10 bases and J gave up 0 bases; unmatched junction bases: 7. CDR1 and CDR2 from the germline V gene are SEHNR and FQNEAQ (reference sequence). CDR3 length: 14 amino acids. Here the CDR3 DNA reads TGTGCCACCTGGACAGGGTATCCTAACTATGGCTACACCTTC. Translation: CATWTGYPNYGYTF.

This clone was recorded many times. The rearrangement uses TRBV18 and TRBJ2-7, with 7 bases matching TRBD1. Unmatched junction bases numbered 4, after V lost 1 base and J lost 1 base. The germline V gene has CDR1 KGHSH and CDR2 LQKENI. The length of the CDR3 is 15 residues. This CDR3 is CASSPQGQYSYEQYF. Here the CDR3 DNA reads TGTGCCAGCTCACCACAGGGACAGTATTCCTACGAGCAGTACTTC.

This clone was counted many times. The chain couples TRBV30 to TRBJ1-2, with 10 bases aligning to TRBD1. This CDR3 is built from 14 residues. Trimming took 3 bases from V and 5 from J; bases not matched to a gene: 6. CDR1 GTSNPN and CDR2 SVGIG come from the germline V gene (reference sequence). In DNA form, the CDR3 reads TGTGCCTGGAGCCGGGACAGGGGTCGTTATGGCTACACCTTC. Its translation is CAWSRDRGRYGYTF.

This clone was detected ten times or more. This rearrangement joins TRBV7-9 to TRBJ2-3, with a possible D match to TRBD2 (6 bases). There are 16 residues in the CDR3. V lost 1 base, J lost 0 bases, and 11 bases lay in between. Germline CDR1 reads SEHNR; CDR2 reads FQNEAQ (reference sequence). CDR3 DNA sequence: TGTGCCAGCAGCTTAGACTTAGCGGCTAGCACAGATACGCAGTATTTT. Protein: CASSLDLAASTDTQYF. The full variable domain, rest sourced from reference TRBV7-9 and TRBJ2-3, is DTGVSQNPRHKITKRGQNVTFRCDPISEHNRLYWYRQTLGQGPEFLTYFQNEAQLEKSRLLSDRFSAERPKGSFSTLEIQRTEQGDSAMYLCASSLDLAASTDTQYFGPGTRLTVL.

This clone has ten or more counts. The rearrangement links TRBV4-2 to TRBJ2-6, with 7 bases aligning to TRBD1. This CDR3 has 17 amino acids. CDR1 is LGHNA, CDR2 YNFKEQ, per germline. The junction had 5 bases not matched to a gene; V was cut back by 3 bases and J by 0 bases. The CDR3: CASSQPGQYSGANVLTF. CDR3 DNA sequence: TGTGCCAGCAGCCAGCCGGGACAGTACTCTGGGGCCAACGTCCTGACTTTC.

This clone was counted many times. The gene calls are TRBV7-9 and TRBJ1-2, with 8 bases lining up with TRBD1. The CDR3 has 15 residues. V trimming: 4 bases; J trimming: 3 bases; junction bases outside the gene matches: 7. From germline, CDR1 is SEHNR and CDR2 FQNEAQ (reference sequence). CDR3 DNA sequence: TGTGCCAGCAGCTCTAGAATGACAGGGGACTATGGCTACACCTTC. It codes for CASSSRMTGDYGYTF.

This clone was detected ten times or more. CDR3 DNA: TGTGCCAGCAGCCAAGTAATCGGACACGGGAACTATGGCTACACCTTC. It specifies CASSQVIGHGNYGYTF. The rearrangement uses TRBV4-2 and TRBJ1-2; D may be TRBD1 (5 bases). Trimming took 1 base from V and 2 from J, leaving 14 bases between them. Germline V CDR1 and CDR2: LGHNA, YNFKEQ. CDR3 length equals 16 residues.

This clone was observed many times. This chain links TRBV6-5 with TRBJ2-6; tentative D call: TRBD2 (5 bases). There are 14 residues in the CDR3. CDR1 and CDR2 from the germline V gene are MNHEY and SVGAGI. For the CDR3, the DNA is TGTGCTGCGAGGAGGAGCTCTGGGGCCAACGTCCTGACTTTC. Its protein product is CAARRSSGANVLTF.

Many counts were recorded for this clone. The V gene is TRBV7-8, the J gene TRBJ2-7; TRBD2 matches 10 bases. The V segment lost 1 base and the J segment 3 bases; nucleotides outside the gene matches: 3. CDR3 length equals 15 residues. The V gene's germline CDR1 is SGHVS and CDR2 FQNEAQ. Here the CDR3 reads CASSLELAGSYEQYF. The CDR3, as DNA: TGTGCCAGCAGCTTAGAACTAGCGGGAAGCTACGAGCAGTACTTC. The whole variable domain, remainder taken from reference TRBV7-8 and TRBJ2-7, is GAGVSQSPRYKVAKRGQDVALRCDPISGHVSLFWYQQALGQGPEFLTYFQNEAQLDKSGLPSDRFFAERPEGSVSTLKIQRTQQEDSAVYLCASSLELAGSYEQYFGPGTRLTVT.

In its sample, this clone was seen many times. The CDR3 DNA follows: TGTGCCAGCAGCTTAAGTCCTAGCGGGAGGGAATCCTACAATGAGCAGTTCTTC. This translates into CASSLSPSGRESYNEQFF. The chain uses TRBV7-3 and TRBJ2-1, with 12 bases matching TRBD2. Trimming removed 1 base from V and 1 base from J; junction bases left unmatched: 5. This CDR3 comprises 18 residues. The V gene's germline CDR1 is SGHTA and CDR2 FQGTGA. Looking up the rest from reference TRBV7-3 and TRBJ2-1 gives the full variable domain: GAGVSQTPSNKVTEKGKYVELRCDPISGHTALYWYRQSLGQGPEFLIYFQGTGAADDSGLPNDRFFAVRPEGSVSTLKIQRTERGDSAVYLCASSLSPSGRESYNEQFFGPGTRLTVL.

In this sample, this clone turned up many times. This chain uses TRBV4-1 with TRBJ1-5, with a tentative D call TRBD1 (6 bases). This CDR3 is built from 16 residues. The germline CDR1 and CDR2 sequences are MGHRA and YSYEKL. The ends were cut back, 2 bases at V and 6 bases at J, with 17 bases in the middle. CDR3 protein: CASSQNVAQGFQPQHF. CDR3 in DNA: TGCGCCAGCAGCCAAAACGTGGCGCAGGGGTTTCAGCCCCAGCATTTT.

This clone was counted many times. The V call is TRBV7-9, the J call TRBJ1-5; 12 bases agree with TRBD1. Germline CDR1 reads SEHNR; CDR2 reads FQNEAQ (reference sequence). CDR3 length: 18 residues. J was trimmed by 9 bases and V by 5 bases; bases with no gene match: 17. The CDR3 DNA reads as TGTGCCAGCAGCGACTTTACGTCGGGACAGGGGGCTTCTGGGCCCCAGCATTTT. Encoded protein: CASSDFTSGQGASGPQHF.

This clone was seen repeatedly, ten times or more. The chain recombines TRBV11-2 with TRBJ1-1; D not resolved. Trimming stripped 0 bases from V and 1 base from J, with 12 bases between. The length of the CDR3 is 16 residues. Germline V CDR1 and CDR2: SGHAT, FQNNGV. CDR3 residues: CASSLDIGAGNTEAFF. The CDR3 DNA reads TGTGCCAGCAGCTTAGATATCGGTGCAGGGAACACTGAAGCTTTCTTT.

This clone was counted at least ten times. The V gene is TRBV19, the J gene TRBJ1-4; D unclear. Germline V CDR1 and CDR2: LNHDA, SQIVND (reference sequence). The CDR3 has 15 residues. V shed 5 bases and J shed 8 bases, with 18 bases lying between them. CDR3 in amino acids: CASSPGSPRKEKLFF. CDR3 sequence (DNA): TGTGCCAGTAGTCCGGGGAGTCCTAGGAAGGAAAAACTGTTTTTT. Combining the CDR3 with reference TRBV19 and TRBJ1-4 gives the whole variable domain DGGITQSPKYLFRKEGQNVTLSCEQNLNHDAMYWYRQDPGQGLRLIYYSQIVNDFQKGDIAEGYSVSREKKESFPLTVTSAQKNPTAFYLCASSPGSPRKEKLFFGSGTQLSVL.